The entry below describes one T cell receptor beta chain. This sample is drawn from a study of blood T cell repertoires in COVID-19. Original processing notes: Reference gene primer amplification in the assay estimated nucleated cell counts. TCRdb keeps only in-frame clones here, not all; method: immunoSEQ multiplex PCR. V and J calls and clone size follow that table, whereas D and trimming were derived from the DNA. The repertoire holds approximately 250,000 clones, with 65% to 90% as singletons. Looked up from germline, CDR1 is SGHRS and CDR2 is YFSETQ. V dropped 2 bases and J dropped 5 bases, with 14 bases sitting between them. The CDR3 spans 15 residues.

The material sequenced was peripheral blood. The chain recombines TRBV5-1 with TRBJ2-1, with D uncertain. The origin of this receptor is a middle-aged woman who had recovered from COVID-19. The CDR3, as DNA: TGCGCCAGCAGCTTCCCCGTGGGCTCGAACAATGAGCAGTTCTTC. Its translation: CASSFPVGSNNEQFF.